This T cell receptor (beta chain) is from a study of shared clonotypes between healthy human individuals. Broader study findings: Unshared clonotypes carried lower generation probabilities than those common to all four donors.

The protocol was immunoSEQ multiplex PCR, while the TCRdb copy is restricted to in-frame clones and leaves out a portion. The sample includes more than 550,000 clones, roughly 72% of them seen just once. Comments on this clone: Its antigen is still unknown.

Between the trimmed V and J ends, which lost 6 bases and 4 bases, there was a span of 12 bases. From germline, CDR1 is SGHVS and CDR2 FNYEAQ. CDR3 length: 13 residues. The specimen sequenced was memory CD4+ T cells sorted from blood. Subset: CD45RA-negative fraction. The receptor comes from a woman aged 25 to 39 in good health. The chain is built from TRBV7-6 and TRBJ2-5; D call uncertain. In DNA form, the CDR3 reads TGTGCCAGCAGTTTTGGGGTAGGAGAGACCCAGTACTTC. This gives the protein CASSFGVGETQYF.